The following is a T cell receptor beta chain sequence with its context. The source of the sample is a study of blood T cell repertoires in COVID-19. About the study: PBMCs, B-cell-depleted T cells, or T cells provided the cDNA or gDNA that made up the material.

Trimming took off 6 bases at V and 5 bases at J, with 13 bases between the two ends. The CDR3 runs 13 residues. TCRdb's copy holds only in-frame clones and misses some; the assay was immunoSEQ multiplex PCR. Of about 160,000 clones listed, around 85% are singletons. This sequence originates from a human donor with acute or convalescent COVID-19. The donor label of this sample is uncertain. The gene calls are TRBV12-3 or TRBV12-4 and TRBJ1-1; tentative D call: TRBD1 (5 bases). Sequencing was performed on peripheral blood. The CDR3 coding sequence is TGTGCCAGCAGCCTACAGGATAATACTGAAGCTTTCTTT. Translation gives CASSLQDNTEAFF.